A single sample gave rise to the 26 T cell receptor beta chains below, sequenced in a study of response to subunit inactivated influenza vaccine. Via MiXCR, TCRdb re-called the RT-PCR reads, giving one row per CDR3 protein. The sample has about 310,000 distinct CDR3 sequences, 20% to 25% seen once. The source was PBMCs from blood, collected about 20 months after vaccination. The receptors were gathered from a man in his fifties or sixties who received an inactivated influenza vaccine.

This clonotype has ten or more counts. V usage is TRBV20-1 and J usage is TRBJ1-2; D unresolved. The CDR3 has 17 amino acids. Germline loops: CDR1 DFQATT, CDR2 SNEGSKA (reference sequence). Between the trimmed V and J ends, which lost 0 bases and 0 bases, there was a span of 17 bases. CDR3 DNA sequence: TGCAGTGCTAGAGATAGAGACAAAACTAGGGCTAACTATGGCTACACCTTC. Translating gives CSARDRDKTRANYGYTF.

The CDR3 nucleotides read TGTGCCAGCAGTGAAGGTTGGGGGACCGGGGAGCTGTTTTTT. As protein: CASSEGWGTGELFF. The V and J genes are TRBV2 and TRBJ2-2; D may correspond to TRBD1 or TRBD2 (5 bases each). CDR1 is SNHLY and CDR2 is FYNNEI in the germline V gene. V was pared by 1 base and J by 5 bases, with 8 bases between. The CDR3 runs 14 residues.

This clonotype was counted a few times. The chain joins TRBV2 to TRBJ2-1; TRBD2 matches at 15 bases. Per the germline V gene, CDR1 is SNHLY and CDR2 is FYNNEI. V dropped 5 bases and J dropped 0; count of bases not matched to a gene: 5. This CDR3 has 18 residues. This chain's CDR3 is CASSRTSGGESSYNEQFF. DNA for the CDR3: TGTGCCAGCAGTAGGACTAGCGGGGGGGAGAGCTCCTACAATGAGCAGTTCTTC.

This clonotype was seen a few times. The chain is built from TRBV24-1 and TRBJ2-2, with D perhaps TRBD1 (6 bases). The germline V gene encodes CDR1 KGHDR and CDR2 SFDVKD. V shed 3 bases and J shed 2 bases, with 12 bases lying between them. The CDR3 extends over 16 amino acids. The CDR3 DNA reads TGTGCCACCAGTGATACTACAGGGTTCAACACCGGGGAGCTGTTTTTT. Translating gives CATSDTTGFNTGELFF.

The chain recombines TRBV3-1 with TRBJ2-1; D is possibly TRBD2 (6 bases). The CDR3 has 15 residues. From germline, CDR1 is LGHDT and CDR2 YNNKEL (reference sequence). V lost 4 bases, J lost 1 base, and 11 bases lay in between. The CDR3 reads CASSPEEGSYNEQFF. DNA of the CDR3: TGTGCCAGCAGCCCAGAGGAGGGATCCTACAATGAGCAGTTCTTC.

In this sample, this clonotype turned up a few times. This sequence joins TRBV20-1 and TRBJ2-1; D remains unclear. Germline-derived CDR1 and CDR2 are DFQATT and SNEGSKA (reference sequence). The CDR3 covers 11 residues. V was shortened by 6 bases and J by 4 bases, with 7 bases between the two germline ends. CDR3 residues: CSAVGYNEQFF. In DNA form, the CDR3 reads TGCAGTGCCGTAGGTTACAATGAGCAGTTCTTC.

This chain joins TRBV29-1 and TRBJ2-3; D possibly corresponds to TRBD1 (5 bases). V was trimmed by 2 bases and J by 6 bases, leaving 9 bases between them. The CDR3 spans 12 residues. Germline lookup yields CDR1 SQVTM and CDR2 ANQGSEA. The CDR3 DNA reads TGCAGCGTTGAACCTAGGGGCGATACGCAGTATTTT. Its protein product is CSVEPRGDTQYF.

This clonotype appeared many times. This chain joins TRBV3-1 and TRBJ1-2; 7 nucleotides match TRBD1. The CDR3 covers 14 residues. The germline V gene has CDR1 LGHDT and CDR2 YNNKEL (reference sequence). The junction had 8 bases not matched to a gene; V was cut back by 4 bases and J by 6 bases. The CDR3 spells CASSLMTGTHGYTF. CDR3 coding DNA: TGTGCCAGCAGCCTAATGACAGGGACCCATGGCTACACCTTC.

This clonotype was observed a handful of times. V gene TRBV29-1 combines with J gene TRBJ1-2; 10 bases are a match to TRBD1. Germline V gives CDR1 SQVTM, CDR2 ANQGSEA. This CDR3 has 13 residues. Trimming removed 6 bases from V and 7 bases from J; junction bases left unmatched: 8. CDR3 coding DNA: TGCAGCGTACGGACAGGGGGAGATTCTGGCTACACCTTC. It encodes CSVRTGGDSGYTF.

This chain connects TRBV12-3 or TRBV12-4 to TRBJ2-2; 9 bases align to TRBD1. There are 15 residues in the CDR3. The J segment lost 5 bases and the V segment lost 6 bases, leaving 7 bases of the junction unmatched. Written as DNA, the CDR3 is TGTGCCAGCAGCCCTGGGACAGGGAAAACCGGGGAGCTGTTTTTT. Translating it yields CASSPGTGKTGELFF.

This clonotype came up a few times. The rearrangement joins TRBV7-2 to TRBJ1-1, with D tentatively TRBD1 (6 bases). The CDR3 has 15 residues. Trimming took 7 bases from V and 4 from J, leaving 19 bases between them. CDR1 and CDR2 (germline): SGHTA, FQGNSA. The chain's CDR3 is CASTPRNRVGTEAFF. The CDR3, as DNA: TGTGCCAGCACCCCCCGGAACAGGGTGGGCACTGAAGCTTTCTTT.

This chain joins TRBV6-2 or TRBV6-3 and TRBJ2-2; perhaps TRBD2 as D (6 bases). CDR3 size: 13 residues. CDR1 MNHEY and CDR2 SVGEGT come from the germline V gene. V dropped 6 bases and J dropped 4 bases, with 9 bases sitting between them. Here the CDR3 reads CASRTGVTGELFF. As DNA, the CDR3 is TGTGCCAGCAGAACGGGGGTCACCGGGGAGCTGTTTTTT.

The gene calls are TRBV5-4 and TRBJ2-2, with D possibly TRBD1 on 5 matching bases. Trimming removed 7 bases from V and 1 base from J, with 14 bases in between. Per the germline V gene, CDR1 is SGHNT and CDR2 is YYREEE (reference sequence). CDR3 length: 15 amino acids. The CDR3 DNA reads TGTGCCAGCGGTTGGGCAGGGCAGAACACCGGGGAGCTGTTTTTT. The encoded protein is CASGWAGQNTGELFF.

The sample holds many counts of this clonotype. The rearrangement joins TRBV12-3 or TRBV12-4 to TRBJ2-7, with 8 nucleotides matching TRBD1. There are 13 residues in the CDR3. Trimming at V came to 5 bases and at J to 4 bases, leaving 4 bases not matched to a gene. The CDR3 reads CASSADRGYEQYF. CDR3 sequence (DNA): TGTGCCAGCAGTGCCGACAGGGGTTACGAGCAGTACTTC.

This clonotype was seen a single time. V usage is TRBV29-1 and J usage is TRBJ2-7, with 7 positions matching TRBD1. The ends lost 6 bases at V and 1 base at J; junction bases unmatched: 6. Germline V gene lookup returns CDR1 SQVTM and CDR2 ANQGSEA. This CDR3 region has 13 residues. DNA of the CDR3: TGCAGCGTCCAACCGGGACAGTCCTACGAGCAGTACTTC. This translates into CSVQPGQSYEQYF.

The CDR3 nucleotides are TGTGCCAGCAGCCATAGGCGTCAGGCCTCTGGGTACACTGAAGCTTTCTTT. Its translation is CASSHRRQASGYTEAFF. This sequence joins TRBV14 and TRBJ1-1; D remains ambiguous. Trimming removed 3 bases at V and 3 bases at J, with 20 bases between. Looked up from germline, CDR1 is SGHDN and CDR2 is FVKESK. This CDR3 contains 17 residues.

This sequence joins TRBV11-2 and TRBJ2-7; 9 nucleotides match TRBD1. The germline V gene encodes CDR1 SGHAT and CDR2 FQNNGV. The V segment lost 4 bases and the J segment 3 bases; nucleotides outside the gene matches: 22. This CDR3 is 20 amino acids long. The CDR3 region is CASSSQHRGRWARIGYEQYF. CDR3 DNA sequence: TGTGCCAGCAGCTCCCAACACAGGGGGCGGTGGGCTAGAATTGGCTACGAGCAGTACTTC.

The chain has TRBV4-2 and TRBJ2-1, with D possibly TRBD1 on 5 matching bases. Per germline, CDR1 LGHNA and CDR2 YNFKEQ. V lost 0 bases to trimming and J lost 5 bases, with 26 bases between them. The CDR3 sequence is 20 residues long. Here the CDR3 DNA reads TGTGCCAGCAGCCAAGATTTAGGCAGGGAAACCGCACACACACACAATGAGCAGTTCTTC. Amino acids: CASSQDLGRETAHTHNEQFF.

The chain links TRBV5-1 to TRBJ1-1, with D perhaps TRBD1 (5 bases). V was cut by 5 bases and J by 0 bases, with 11 bases left in between. Germline V CDR1 and CDR2: SGHRS, YFSETQ. The CDR3 is 14 amino acids. This CDR3 reads CASRLGGLNTEAFF. DNA for the CDR3: TGCGCCAGCAGGCTGGGGGGACTGAACACTGAAGCTTTCTTT.

This clonotype has a handful of counts. The V and J genes are TRBV10-3 and TRBJ2-7; D is perhaps TRBD1 or TRBD2 (5 bases each). Trimming shortened V by 4 bases and J by 0 bases, and 13 bases separated the two germline ends. The CDR3 has 15 residues. Germline CDR1 is ENHRY and CDR2 is SYGVKD. CDR3: CAISGRDLPSYEQYF. The CDR3, as DNA: TGTGCCATCAGTGGCCGGGACCTGCCCTCCTACGAGCAGTACTTC.

This clonotype was counted between two and nine times. The chain recombines TRBV7-2 with TRBJ2-7; 8 nucleotides align to TRBD2. The germline V gene has CDR1 SGHTA and CDR2 FQGNSA. This CDR3 region has 17 residues. V shed 8 bases and J 1 base; nucleotides not matched to a gene: 16. The chain's CDR3 is CASGTTSGRGVSYEQYF. DNA of the CDR3: TGTGCCAGCGGAACAACCTCGGGGCGGGGGGTTTCCTACGAGCAGTACTTC. Filled out from reference TRBV7-2 and TRBJ2-7, the complete variable domain reads GAGVSQSPSNKVTEKGKDVELRCDPISGHTALYWYRQSLGQGLEFLIYFQGNSAPDKSGLPSDRFSAERTGGSVSTLTIQRTQQEDSAVYLCASGTTSGRGVSYEQYFGPGTRLTVT.

The chain couples TRBV10-3 to TRBJ1-2, with 9 positions matching TRBD1. V lost 5 bases to trimming and J lost 4 bases; unmatched junction nucleotides: 2. CDR3 length: 13 amino acids. The germline CDR1 and CDR2 sequences are ENHRY and SYGVKD. Here the CDR3 DNA reads TGTGCCATCAGTCCACAGGGGGCCTATGGCTACACCTTC. Its protein is CAISPQGAYGYTF.

The J gene is TRBJ2-7, the V gene TRBV20-1; TRBD2 matches at 7 bases. The CDR3 covers 12 residues. Germline lookup yields CDR1 DFQATT and CDR2 SNEGSKA (reference sequence). Germline trimming cut 3 bases from V and 7 bases from J; bases unmatched to any gene: 6. CDR3 residues: CSARGLAEEQYF. CDR3 DNA sequence: TGCAGTGCTAGGGGCCTAGCGGAAGAGCAGTACTTC.

The genes are TRBV7-9 and TRBJ2-2; 9 positions match TRBD1. Germline V gives CDR1 SEHNR, CDR2 FQNEAQ (reference sequence). This CDR3 contains 16 residues. Losses at the gene ends were 5 bases for V and 7 bases for J; bases not matched to a gene: 11. Written as DNA, the CDR3 is TGTGCCAGCAGCGCTCCGGGACAGGGAAGCGGCGGGGAGCTGTTTTTT. Its translation is CASSAPGQGSGGELFF.

In its sample, this clonotype was seen a few times. The chain joins TRBV20-1 to TRBJ1-5; D not resolved. The V end lost 3 bases, the J end lost 5 bases, and 20 bases lay between the germline ends. This CDR3 has 16 amino acids. From germline, CDR1 is DFQATT and CDR2 SNEGSKA (reference sequence). CDR3 bases: TGCAGTGCTAGTGAACCCCGGGAGGGCCTCCATCAGCCCCAGCATTTT. As protein: CSASEPREGLHQPQHF.

This clonotype was seen only a few times. The junction departs from the called germline gene at one end, perhaps through a read error. The chain carries TRBV9 and TRBJ1-2; 8 bases agree with TRBD1. Germline assignment: CDR1 SGDLS and CDR2 YYNGEE. The CDR3 length is 13 residues. In nucleotides, the CDR3 is TGTGCCAGCAGCGTAGGAATTCCGGGACAGGCCTTCTTC. Translated, it gives CASSVGIPGQAFF.